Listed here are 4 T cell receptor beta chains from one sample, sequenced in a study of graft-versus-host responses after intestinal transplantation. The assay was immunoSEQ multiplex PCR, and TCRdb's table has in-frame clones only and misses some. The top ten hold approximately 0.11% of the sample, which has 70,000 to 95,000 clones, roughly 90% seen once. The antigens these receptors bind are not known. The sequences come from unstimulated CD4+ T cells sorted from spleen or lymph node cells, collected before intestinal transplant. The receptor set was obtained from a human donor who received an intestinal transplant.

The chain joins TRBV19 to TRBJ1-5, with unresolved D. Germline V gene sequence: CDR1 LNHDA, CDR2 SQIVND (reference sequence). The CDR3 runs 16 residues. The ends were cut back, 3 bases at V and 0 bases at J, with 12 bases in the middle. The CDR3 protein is CASSMQRLNSNQPQHF. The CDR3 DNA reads TGTGCCAGTAGTATGCAGAGACTTAATAGCAATCAGCCCCAGCATTTT.

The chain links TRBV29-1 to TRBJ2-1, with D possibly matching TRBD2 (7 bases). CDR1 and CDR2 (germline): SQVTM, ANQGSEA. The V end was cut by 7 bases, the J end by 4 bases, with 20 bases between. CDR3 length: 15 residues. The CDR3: CSATRGGRFYNEQFF. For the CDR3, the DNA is TGCAGCGCCACAAGGGGGGGGCGGTTTTACAATGAGCAGTTCTTC.

Here the CDR3 reads CASSHTSRDTDTQYF. In nucleotides, the CDR3 is TGTGCCAGCAGCCACACTAGCCGCGACACAGATACGCAGTATTTT. This chain links TRBV7-9 with TRBJ2-3; maybe TRBD2 (6 bases). The germline gives CDR1 SEHNR, CDR2 FQNEAQ (reference sequence). Trimming took off 5 bases at V and 2 bases at J, with 14 bases between the two ends. The CDR3 has 15 amino acids.

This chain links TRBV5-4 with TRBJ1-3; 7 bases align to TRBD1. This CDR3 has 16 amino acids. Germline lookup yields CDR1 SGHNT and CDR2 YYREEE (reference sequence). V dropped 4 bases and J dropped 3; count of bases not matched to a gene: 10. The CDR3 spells CASSPDRDVFGNTIYF. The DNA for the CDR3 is TGTGCCAGCAGCCCAGACAGGGATGTCTTTGGAAACACCATATATTTT.